A selection of T cell receptor beta chains follows, all from one sample in a study of blood T cell repertoires in COVID-19. The protocol was immunoSEQ multiplex PCR, while the TCRdb copy is restricted to in-frame clones and leaves out a portion. The sample consists of some 77,000 clones, roughly 85% of them appearing once. The sequenced material came from peripheral blood. Source of these receptors: a woman aged 55-69 years with acute or convalescent COVID-19. The conserved cysteine and the conserved F or W are not part of the CDR3 here. Fields, in order: J gene, V gene, CDR3 protein.

>TRBJ1-1|TRBV10-1
ASSESLVKAVMNTEAF
>TRBJ1-6|TRBV5-4
ASSLGNRVGDSPLH
>TRBJ1-1|TRBV20-1
SASRQLNTEAF
>TRBJ2-3|TRBV6-5
ASGHLAGGSDTQY
>TRBJ2-1|TRBV20-1
SARDSNEQF
>TRBJ1-5|TRBV21-1
ASSKVAALAYSNQPQH
>TRBJ2-7|TRBV27
ASRGGLEGEQY
>TRBJ1-1|TRBV7-2
ASSFSRANTEAF
>TRBJ1-1|TRBV5-6
ASSFSQGNTEAF
>TRBJ1-2|TRBV4-1
ASSRGTNYGYT
>TRBJ2-5|TRBV6-1
ASSLQGNTEETQY
>TRBJ2-1|TRBV7-3
ASSATSGKLNEQF
>TRBJ1-3|TRBV7-3
ASSLGDRVSGNTIY
>TRBJ2-7|TRBV11-2
ASSLDKMAGEQY
>TRBJ2-2|TRBV10-3
AISPGTSGTGELF
>TRBJ2-2|TRBV9
ASKAGPSTGELF
>TRBJ2-1|TRBV25-1
ASSVTGSGLEQF
>TRBJ1-1|TRBV12-3/TRBV12-4
ASSFYPAEAF
>TRBJ2-1|TRBV24-1
ATSDQTPKSYNEQF
>TRBJ2-1|TRBV28
ASSLSGGSGKSTKQF
>TRBJ1-1|TRBV27
ASSSLRQGANTEAF
>TRBJ1-2|TRBV3-1/TRBV3-2
ASSPLSGTIRIDLNHRYT
>TRBJ1-2|TRBV27
ASSPNPSRIYGYT
>TRBJ1-3|TRBV14
ASSSQHSGNTIY
>TRBJ2-2|TRBV27
ASSTGQGAIGELF
>TRBJ2-2|TRBV7-2
ASSFGGANTGELF
>TRBJ2-2|TRBV9
ASSVSAGTGVTGELF
>TRBJ1-2|TRBV2
ASSDRGTNYGYT
>TRBJ2-7|TRBV6-1
ASSEIKQGSLDYEQY
>TRBJ2-1|TRBV28
ASSPPYLTSGGANEQF
>TRBJ2-6|TRBV28
ASQSGANVLT
>TRBJ1-2|TRBV2
ASSPNERTFTNYGYT
>TRBJ1-6|TRBV7-2
ASSLDRTAIGSPLH
>TRBJ2-3|TRBV29-1
SVEGPTDTQY
>TRBJ2-7|TRBV18
ASSPGTSGRALGSYEQY
>TRBJ2-1|TRBV15
ATSRGTGGTYNEQF
>TRBJ2-7|TRBV21-1
ASSKATTKQERITQSPPYEQY
>TRBJ1-2|TRBV19
ASSMGQAGYGYT
>TRBJ1-1|TRBV27
ASRRTGMNTEAF
>TRBJ2-1|TRBV9
ASAVGVAGDMNNEQF
>TRBJ2-2|TRBV29-1
SPCLGTANTGELF
>TRBJ2-7|TRBV2
ASRRRDRGQYEQY